Here is one T cell receptor beta chain with its context. This sample was taken from a study of blood T cell repertoires in COVID-19. In the study overall: Specimens from acute and convalescent COVID-19 originated in the United States, Italy and Spain.

The repertoire was sequenced with immunoSEQ multiplex PCR; TCRdb's copy has only in-frame clones and lacks some. The sample records 35,000 to 50,000 clones, about 88% being singletons. The V gene end was trimmed by 4 bases and the J gene end by 3 bases; junction bases not matched to a gene: 13. Germline CDR1 and CDR2: LNHDA and SQIVND (reference sequence). CDR3 length equals 17 residues. J is TRBJ2-5 and V is TRBV19; TRBD2 matches at 8 bases. Sequencing was carried out using peripheral blood. This sequence originates from a man aged 65 to 85 with active COVID-19. The CDR3 region has the DNA TGTGCCAGTAGTACCCACCTGCGGGGACTAGGGGAAGAGACCCAGTACTTC. This gives the protein CASSTHLRGLGEETQYF.